One sample yielded the 29 T cell receptor beta chains listed below, sequenced in a study of control samples from healthy donors and cancer patients. Data came from immunoSEQ multiplex PCR; TCRdb stores just in-frame clones and leaves some out. The sample gives more than 85,000 clones, roughly 90% of which show up once; 17% is in the top ten. Sample: blood. The origin of the receptors is a woman in her forties or fifties in good health.

The table lists this clone with a count of one. The rearrangement uses TRBV19 and TRBJ1-1, with 8 bases fitting TRBD1. The CDR3 is 15 amino acids. CDR1 and CDR2 (germline): LNHDA, SQIVND (reference sequence). The trim removed 4 bases at V and 4 bases at J, leaving 8 bases unmatched. The CDR3 region is CASSTGTGRFTEAFF. The CDR3 region has the DNA TGTGCCAGTAGTACAGGGACAGGAAGATTCACTGAAGCTTTCTTT. The complete variable domain, with remaining parts taken from reference TRBV19 and TRBJ1-1, reads DGGITQSPKYLFRKEGQNVTLSCEQNLNHDAMYWYRQDPGQGLRLIYYSQIVNDFQKGDIAEGYSVSREKKESFPLTVTSAQKNPTAFYLCASSTGTGRFTEAFFGQGTRLTVV.

Only one count was recorded for this clone. The rearrangement joins TRBV21-1 to TRBJ2-7; TRBD1, the table's D call, was not compared with the DNA. TRBV21-1 constitutes a pseudogene. CDR3 length: 16 residues. In DNA, the CDR3 is TGTGCCAGCACTAAAGGGGCGGGACAGGGATCCTACGAGCAGTACGTC. Its protein is CASTKGAGQGSYEQYV.

This chain joins TRBV6-5 and TRBJ1-5; unclear D gene. CDR3 length equals 15 residues. V dropped 10 bases and J dropped 3 bases, with 19 bases sitting between them. Germline assignment: CDR1 MNHEY and CDR2 SVGAGI. The CDR3 spells CATSQDWGNNQPQHF. In DNA, the CDR3 is TGTGCCACCTCCCAGGATTGGGGTAACAATCAGCCCCAGCATTTT.

The V call is TRBV18, the J call TRBJ1-2, with a possible D match to TRBD1 (5 bases). Germline assignment: CDR1 KGHSH and CDR2 LQKENI. The CDR3 is 15 residues long. Deletions cut 4 bases from V and 8 bases from J, with 20 bases between. This chain's CDR3 is CASSRTTGPRTGYTF. The CDR3 DNA is TGTGCCAGCTCACGAACCACGGGACCGCGGACCGGCTACACCTTC.

V is TRBV7-6 and J is TRBJ2-5, with 12 positions matching TRBD2. The CDR3 sequence is 15 residues long. Per germline, CDR1 SGHVS and CDR2 FNYEAQ. The V segment lost 3 bases and the J segment 3 bases; nucleotides outside the gene matches: 2. CDR3 in amino acids: CASSFGLAGKETQYF. The DNA of the CDR3 is TGTGCCAGCAGCTTTGGACTAGCGGGAAAAGAGACCCAGTACTTC.

The DNA for the CDR3 is TGTGCCAGCAGCGTAGGAGGAGCGGGAGCGGATACGCAGTATTTT. This gives the protein CASSVGGAGADTQYF. The V and J genes are TRBV9 and TRBJ2-3, with 8 bases identical to TRBD2. Germline trimming cut 0 bases from V and 6 bases from J; bases unmatched to any gene: 6. The CDR3 totals 15 residues. CDR1 and CDR2 (germline): SGDLS, YYNGEE.

The chain combines TRBV3-1 (or the pseudogene TRBV3-2) with TRBJ2-2; TRBD1 matches at 7 bases. Losses at the gene ends were 4 bases for V and 3 bases for J; bases not matched to a gene: 5. From germline, CDR1 is LGHDT and CDR2 YNNKEL (reference sequence). This CDR3 is 15 amino acids long. The CDR3 loop reads CASSPRQGYTGELFF. The CDR3 DNA reads as TGTGCCAGCAGCCCCCGACAGGGATACACCGGGGAGCTGTTTTTT.

The genes are TRBV29-1 and TRBJ2-1; D not resolved. This CDR3 has 16 residues. Germline CDR1 SQVTM, CDR2 ANQGSEA. V was clipped by 0 bases and J by 2 bases, with 14 bases between them. The CDR3 DNA follows: TGCAGCGTTGAAGATGGCTGGGCCTTACCCTACAATGAGCAGTTCTTC. Translating gives CSVEDGWALPYNEQFF.

This chain uses TRBV9 with TRBJ1-4, with a possible D match to TRBD1 (5 bases). The CDR3 contains 14 residues. CDR1 is SGDLS and CDR2 is YYNGEE in the germline V gene. With 3 bases removed from V and 8 bases from J, the gap between germline ends came to 14 bases. For the CDR3, the DNA is TGTGCCAGCAGCGGGATTGGACGGGGGGAAAAACTGTTTTTT. Translating it yields CASSGIGRGEKLFF.

This clone was seen only once. This chain joins TRBV7-2 and TRBJ2-1; 7 bases align to TRBD2. The CDR3 runs to 17 residues. Germline CDR1 is SGHTA and CDR2 is FQGNSA. The V segment lost 6 bases and the J segment 4 bases; nucleotides outside the gene matches: 15. This chain's CDR3 is CASSPQAGGSLYNEQFF. As DNA, the CDR3 is TGTGCCAGCAGTCCTCAGGCGGGCGGGAGCTTGTACAATGAGCAGTTCTTC. The full variable domain, its missing parts supplied by reference TRBV7-2 and TRBJ2-1, is GAGVSQSPSNKVTEKGKDVELRCDPISGHTALYWYRQSLGQGLEFLIYFQGNSAPDKSGLPSDRFSAERTGGSVSTLTIQRTQQEDSAVYLCASSPQAGGSLYNEQFFGPGTRLTVL.

The chain combines TRBV10-3 with TRBJ2-7, with D perhaps matching TRBD1 (6 bases). Trimming cost V 3 bases and J 2 bases, with 14 bases left between them. CDR3 length: 15 amino acids. Germline loops: CDR1 ENHRY, CDR2 SYGVKD. The CDR3 spells CAISDFGTPPYEQYF. CDR3 bases: TGTGCCATCAGTGATTTTGGGACACCTCCCTACGAGCAGTACTTC.

The gene calls are TRBV7-7 and TRBJ2-1; TRBD2 matches 12 bases. This CDR3 spans 15 amino acids. Germline V CDR1 and CDR2: SSHAT, FNYEAQ (reference sequence). Trimming at V came to 1 base and at J to 9 bases, leaving 4 bases not matched to a gene. The CDR3 DNA sequence: TGTGCCAGCAGCTTAGTACTAGCGGGAGGAGGTGAGCAGTTCTTC. Amino acid sequence: CASSLVLAGGGEQFF. Supplemented by reference TRBV7-7 and TRBJ2-1, the full variable domain reads GAGVSQSPRYKVTKRGQDVTLRCDPISSHATLYWYQQALGQGPEFLTYFNYEAQPDKSGLPSDRFSAERPEGSISTLTIQRTEQRDSAMYRCASSLVLAGGGEQFFGPGTRLTVL.

V gene TRBV9 combines with J gene TRBJ2-1; 8 positions agree with TRBD2. The germline CDR1 and CDR2 sequences are SGDLS and YYNGEE. The V segment lost 0 bases and the J segment 3 bases; nucleotides outside the gene matches: 2. This CDR3 has 15 residues. CDR3: CASSVGSGDYNEQFF. DNA of the CDR3: TGTGCCAGCAGCGTAGGTAGCGGGGACTACAATGAGCAGTTCTTC.

Notes on this clone: Distinct nucleotide sequences in the sample also encode this CDR3. The rearrangement joins TRBV10-3 to TRBJ1-1; D is ambiguous. CDR1 is ENHRY and CDR2 is SYGVKD in the germline V gene. The CDR3 runs to 15 residues. Deletions cut 0 bases from V and 0 bases from J, with 8 bases between. CDR3 DNA: TGTGCCATCAGTGAGTCCCAGGATTTGAACACTGAAGCTTTCTTT. Translating it yields CAISESQDLNTEAFF.

This chain joins TRBV15 and TRBJ1-2; D is uncertain. The CDR3 length is 17 residues. The ends were cut back, 1 base at V and 2 bases at J, with 17 bases in the middle. Per germline, CDR1 LNHNV and CDR2 YYDKDF (reference sequence). In nucleotides, the CDR3 is TGTGCCACCAGCAGAGTCCCCCAATCGCAGAGCAACTATGGCTACACCTTC. Amino acids: CATSRVPQSQSNYGYTF.

This clone was counted a single time. The chain carries TRBV27 and TRBJ2-1, with D maybe TRBD2 (5 bases). V lost 2 bases, J lost 6 bases, and 14 bases lay in between. The CDR3 sequence is 15 residues long. Germline lookup yields CDR1 MNHEY and CDR2 SMNVEV (reference sequence). The CDR3: CASSLVLVHINEQFF. The CDR3, as DNA: TGTGCCAGCAGTTTAGTACTAGTTCATATCAATGAGCAGTTCTTC.

The J gene is TRBJ1-1, the V gene TRBV12-5, with unresolved D. The CDR3 is 14 amino acids. Germline CDR1 is LGHNT and CDR2 is FRNRAP. With 6 bases removed from V and 0 bases from J, the gap between germline ends came to 11 bases. The CDR3 is CASGLTVMNTEAFF. CDR3 bases: TGTGCTAGTGGCTTGACCGTGATGAACACTGAAGCTTTCTTT.

V gene TRBV7-9 combines with J gene TRBJ2-6; 9 bases agree with TRBD1. With V trimmed by 5 bases and J by 0 bases, 5 bases remained unmatched. Germline values: CDR1 SEHNR, CDR2 FQNEAQ (reference sequence). This CDR3 spans 17 amino acids. As DNA, the CDR3 is TGTGCCAGCAGCACCGGGACAGGGTTCTCTGGGGCCAACGTCCTGACTTTC. Translating gives CASSTGTGFSGANVLTF. Based on the CDR3 plus reference TRBV7-9 and TRBJ2-6, the full variable domain is DTGVSQNPRHKITKRGQNVTFRCDPISEHNRLYWYRQTLGQGPEFLTYFQNEAQLEKSRLLSDRFSAERPKGSFSTLEIQRTEQGDSAMYLCASSTGTGFSGANVLTFGAGSRLTVL.

This CDR3 is CASSALRGDITDTQYF. The CDR3 DNA reads as TGTGCCAGCAGCGCATTAAGGGGAGACATCACAGATACGCAGTATTTT. The chain combines TRBV9 with TRBJ2-3; either TRBD1 or TRBD2 may supply D (5 bases each). V was trimmed by 3 bases and J by 2 bases, leaving 16 bases between them. The germline CDR1 and CDR2 sequences are SGDLS and YYNGEE. This CDR3 is 16 amino acids long.

This chain links TRBV10-1 with TRBJ2-1; 8 nucleotides agree with TRBD2. V lost 0 bases to trimming and J lost 4 bases; unmatched junction nucleotides: 17. Germline-derived CDR1 and CDR2 are WNHNN and SYGVQD (reference sequence). The CDR3 totals 20 residues. CDR3 residues: CASSESRGGERETRYNEQFF. The CDR3 DNA reads as TGCGCCAGCAGTGAGTCGAGGGGGGGTGAGCGGGAGACCCGGTACAATGAGCAGTTCTTC.

V and J are TRBV7-3 and TRBJ2-2; the D gene is possibly TRBD2 (6 bases). From germline, CDR1 is SGHTA and CDR2 FQGTGA. Deletions cut 4 bases from V and 5 bases from J, with 17 bases between. The CDR3 runs to 16 residues. The CDR3 loop is CASSSPGGEWTGELFF. CDR3 DNA sequence: TGTGCCAGCAGCTCCCCAGGCGGGGAATGGACCGGGGAGCTGTTTTTT.

The CDR3, as DNA: TGTGCCAGCAAGGACCGCAGGAAGACGACTGGGGCCAACGTCCTGACTTTC. Residues: CASKDRRKTTGANVLTF. The rearrangement joins TRBV6-4 to TRBJ2-6; the D is unclear. Germline CDR1 is MRHNA and CDR2 is SNTAGT. Trimming pared 7 bases from V and 2 bases from J, leaving 18 bases between. This CDR3 is built from 17 residues.

The chain links TRBV28 to TRBJ2-7; 8 bases line up with TRBD1. The CDR3 sequence is 16 residues long. Germline CDR1 reads MDHEN; CDR2 reads SYDVKM. V lost 5 bases, J lost 7 bases, and 16 bases stayed unmatched. The CDR3 region is CASSLSRTGISGEQYV. In DNA form, the CDR3 reads TGTGCCAGCAGTCTATCTAGGACAGGGATTTCGGGTGAGCAGTACGTC.

The J gene is TRBJ2-5, the V gene TRBV28; no definite D call. Per germline, CDR1 MDHEN and CDR2 SYDVKM. CDR3 length equals 11 residues. V dropped 5 bases and J dropped 5 bases, with 6 bases sitting between them. CDR3 protein: CASSVGETQYF. The DNA for the CDR3 is TGTGCCAGCAGTGTTGGGGAGACCCAGTACTTC.

The chain carries TRBV6-5 and TRBJ1-4; tentatively, D is TRBD1 (6 bases). The CDR3 length is 16 residues. The V gene's germline CDR1 is MNHEY and CDR2 SVGAGI. V shed 3 bases and J shed 8 bases, with 19 bases lying between them. The CDR3 DNA is TGTGCCAGCAGTTATCGGCTCCCACAGGGTAGGGAAAAACTGTTTTTT. Amino acids: CASSYRLPQGREKLFF.

This chain joins TRBV19 and TRBJ2-5; 7 nucleotides match TRBD2. Germline V gene sequence: CDR1 LNHDA, CDR2 SQIVND (reference sequence). V lost 7 bases to trimming and J lost 5 bases; unmatched junction nucleotides: 7. This CDR3 region has 13 residues. The CDR3 bases are TGTGCCAGTAAAGGAGCGGGGTGGGAGACCCAGTACTTC. Translated: CASKGAGWETQYF.

The chain is built from TRBV28 and TRBJ1-2; weak D call: TRBD1 (6 bases). Germline V gives CDR1 MDHEN, CDR2 SYDVKM. This CDR3 has 15 residues. CDR3 residues: CATGGWTAGHYGYTF. The CDR3 DNA follows: TGTGCGACCGGGGGCTGGACGGCGGGCCACTATGGCTACACCTTC.

The chain carries TRBV25-1 and TRBJ1-1; tentatively, D is TRBD1 (5 bases). CDR1 MGHDK and CDR2 SYGVNS come from the germline V gene. V lost 3 bases, J lost 4 bases, and 15 bases lay in between. The length of the CDR3 is 15 residues. In nucleotides, the CDR3 is TGTGCCAGCAGTGATGTCAGGGATGACGGCACTGAAGCTTTCTTT. Its translation is CASSDVRDDGTEAFF.

Worth noting for this clone: Germline and junction disagree at one end, which may indicate a read error. V and J are TRBV16 and TRBJ2-1; unclear D gene. The CDR3 runs 12 residues. Germline V lookup: CDR1 KGHSY, CDR2 FQNENV. The DNA for the CDR3 is TGTGCCAGCAGCCAATACGGCAATGGGCAGTTCTTC. Amino acids: CASSQYGNGQFF.